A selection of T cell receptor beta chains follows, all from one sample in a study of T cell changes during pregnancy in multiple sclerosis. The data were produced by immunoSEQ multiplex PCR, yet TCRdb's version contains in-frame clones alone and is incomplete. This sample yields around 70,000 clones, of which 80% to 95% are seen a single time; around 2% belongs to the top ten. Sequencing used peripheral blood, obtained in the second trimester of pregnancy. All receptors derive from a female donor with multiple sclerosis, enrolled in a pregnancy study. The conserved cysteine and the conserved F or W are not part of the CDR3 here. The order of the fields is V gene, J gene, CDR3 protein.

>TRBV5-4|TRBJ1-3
ASSSGTGTGNTIY
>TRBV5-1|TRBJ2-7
ASSLAGTGDYEQY
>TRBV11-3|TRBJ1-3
ASSLAPGQNTIY
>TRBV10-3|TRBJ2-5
AISERGQQETQY
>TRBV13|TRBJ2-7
ASSPLSSYEQY
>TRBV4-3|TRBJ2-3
ASSRSGATDTQY
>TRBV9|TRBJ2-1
ASSELSGPTYNEQF
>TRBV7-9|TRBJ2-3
ASSLRAGADTQY
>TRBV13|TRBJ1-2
ASSNTRDSWGYGYT
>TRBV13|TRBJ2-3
ASSSTPGDTQY
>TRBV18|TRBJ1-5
ASSVTGLGNQPQH